These 5 T cell receptor beta chains share one sample of origin, sequenced in a study of blood T cell repertoires in COVID-19. Assay used: immunoSEQ multiplex PCR; TCRdb lists only in-frame clones, some missing. This sample has 300,000 to 400,000 clones, with 70% to 90% found just once. Material: PBMCs or T cells enriched from blood (not recorded which). The source is a woman between 40 and 50 years old with acute COVID-19.

CDR3 sequence reads: CASSLTRKGDSPLHF. CDR3 sequence (DNA): TGTGCCAGTAGCTTGACGAGGAAAGGGGATTCACCCCTCCACTTT. The V and J genes are TRBV19 and TRBJ1-6; tentatively, D is TRBD1 (5 bases). The CDR3 spans 15 residues. V was clipped by 6 bases and J by 8 bases, with 17 bases between them. Germline V lookup: CDR1 LNHDA, CDR2 SQIVND (reference sequence). Drawing the rest from reference TRBV19 and TRBJ1-6, the complete variable domain is DGGITQSPKYLFRKEGQNVTLSCEQNLNHDAMYWYRQDPGQGLRLIYYSQIVNDFQKGDIAEGYSVSREKKESFPLTVTSAQKNPTAFYLCASSLTRKGDSPLHFGNGTRLTVT.

The V and J genes are TRBV3-1 (or the pseudogene TRBV3-2) and TRBJ2-7; a possible D gene is TRBD2 (6 bases). CDR3 size: 15 residues. The germline V gene encodes CDR1 LGHDT and CDR2 YNNKEL (reference sequence). Trimming cost V 1 base and J 7 bases, with 17 bases left between them. CDR3 protein: CASSQAGLSNIEQYF. For the CDR3, the DNA is TGTGCCAGCAGCCAAGCGGGACTCTCCAACATTGAGCAGTACTTC.

This clone showed up just once. Written as DNA, the CDR3 is TGTGCCAGCAATCAGGGCCTTGGATGGGGCTACACCTTC. Amino acids: CASNQGLGWGYTF. J is TRBJ1-2 and V is TRBV12-3 or TRBV12-4, with a weak D call TRBD1 (5 bases). Between the trimmed V and J ends, which lost 7 bases and 8 bases, there was a span of 17 bases. The length of the CDR3 is 13 residues.

This chain uses TRBV25-1 with TRBJ2-7, with 7 bases that match TRBD1. This CDR3 contains 15 residues. Losses at the gene ends were 2 bases for V and 4 bases for J; bases not matched to a gene: 8. Germline V gene data show CDR1 as MGHDK and CDR2 as SYGVNS. CDR3 DNA sequence: TGTGCCAGCAGTGAACCCGCGACAGGGACGTACGAGCAGTACTTC. Its protein product is CASSEPATGTYEQYF.

The rearrangement uses TRBV6-2 or TRBV6-3 and TRBJ2-3; 11 bases map to TRBD2. CDR3 length: 17 residues. Germline V gene data show CDR1 as MNHEY and CDR2 as SVGEGT. V trimming: 2 bases; J trimming: 0 bases; junction bases outside the gene matches: 4. CDR3 sequence reads: CASSYRTSGRSTDTQYF. The CDR3 bases are TGTGCCAGCAGTTACAGAACTAGCGGGAGAAGCACAGATACGCAGTATTTT.